Presented here are 4 T cell receptor beta chains from one specimen sequenced in a study of cytomegalovirus exposure and HLA in healthy donors. PCR used 60 Vbeta primers and 13 Jbeta primers. Profiled with immunoSEQ multiplex PCR; TCRdb holds only in-frame clones, not every one. This table has some 160,000 clones, over 80% appearing once. Source material: PBMCs. The source of these receptors is a woman between 18 and 29 years old in good health and CMV-seronegative.

The V gene is TRBV29-1, the J gene TRBJ1-2, with 8 bases matching TRBD1. Germline CDR1 and CDR2: SQVTM and ANQGSEA. V trimming: 7 bases; J trimming: 3 bases; junction bases outside the gene matches: 7. The CDR3 runs 13 residues. The CDR3 DNA reads as TGCAGCGCCGCAGGGGGCTCGGACTATGGCTACACCTTC. Amino acid sequence: CSAAGGSDYGYTF. Full variable domain (missing parts from reference TRBV29-1 and TRBJ1-2): SAVISQKPSRDICQRGTSLTIQCQVDSQVTMMFWYRQQPGQSLTLIATANQGSEATYESGFVIDKFPISRPNLTFSTLTVSNMSPEDSSIYLCSAAGGSDYGYTFGSGTRLTVV.

This clone occurred a few times. The chain has TRBV19 and TRBJ1-1; TRBD1 agrees at 9 bases. The CDR3 extends over 15 amino acids. After removal of 5 bases from V and 5 bases from J, the junction contained 9 bases not matched to a gene. Germline V gene lookup returns CDR1 LNHDA and CDR2 SQIVND (reference sequence). This chain's CDR3 is CASSLRTGVGTEAFF. Written as DNA, the CDR3 is TGTGCCAGTAGTCTCCGGACAGGGGTAGGAACTGAAGCTTTCTTT.

The chain carries TRBV2 and TRBJ1-6; 7 positions agree with TRBD1. The CDR3 has 14 amino acids. In germline, CDR1 is SNHLY, CDR2 FYNNEI. J gave up 7 bases and V 5 bases, and 5 bases lay outside the gene matches. CDR3 protein: CASSKGAPNSPLHF. The CDR3 DNA reads TGTGCCAGCAGTAAGGGGGCACCGAATTCACCCCTCCACTTT.

The rearrangement uses TRBV7-8 and TRBJ2-1; TRBD1 aligns across 8 bases. The V segment lost 4 bases and the J segment 7 bases; nucleotides outside the gene matches: 6. The length of the CDR3 is 14 residues. The germline CDR1 and CDR2 sequences are SGHVS and FQNEAQ. The CDR3 protein is CASSSGQGGNEQFF. The CDR3, as DNA: TGTGCCAGCAGCTCAGGACAGGGTGGGAATGAGCAGTTCTTC.